The clone carrying this T cell receptor gamma chain came up a few times. What it recognizes is unknown. TCRdb assigns this DNA the protein of a much larger clone, which departs from its translation at residue 5; this likely reflects a read error, and the protein shown comes from translating the DNA. These data belong to a study of γδ T cells in repeated Plasmodium falciparum infection. Overall study findings and caveats: Vdelta2-negative gammadelta repertoires appeared less diverse and less shared in Malian than Australian children.

TRG and TRD sequences were obtained from every sorted gammadelta sample. TCRdb ran CATT on the multiplex PCR reads. The data contain some 30,000 gamma-chain clones, around 1.4% of them singletons. Vgamma9/Vdelta2+ and Vdelta2-negative gammadelta T cells were flow-sorted from PBMC for bulk sequencing. The CDR3 runs 14 residues. Germline V lookup: CDR1 EGSTGY, CDR2 YDSYTSSV. The chain carries TRGV4 and TRGJ1 or TRGJ2. Source material: gamma-delta T cells from blood. The source of this sequence is a pool of human donors (malaria-infected and uninfected, not separated). The CDR3 DNA reads as TGTGCCACCTGGGGTGGGACCGGAACCCATAAGAAACTCTTT. As protein: CATWGGTGTHKKLF.